This T cell receptor (beta chain) appears in the sequencing data of a study of blood T cell repertoires in COVID-19. Study context: Sample material is recorded as cDNA or gDNA derived from T cells, B-cell-depleted T cells, or PBMCs.

The CDR3 has 15 residues. Trimming removed 2 bases at V and 4 bases at J, with 9 bases between. Germline CDR1 and CDR2: MNHNS and SASEGT. Source study methods: Amplification from reference gene primers served as the basis for estimated nucleated cell counts. Measured with immunoSEQ multiplex PCR; TCRdb has only the in-frame clones, and not every one. That table is the source of V, J and clone size, and D and trimming were worked out from the DNA. The sample shows about 300,000 clones, about 89% of them seen only once. This clonotype was sampled from a man between 40 and 49 years old with acute or convalescent COVID-19. The chain recombines TRBV6-1 with TRBJ1-6; D call uncertain. The sequencing sample was made of peripheral blood. In DNA, the CDR3 is TGTGCCAGCAGTGAAACCAGGTATTATAATTCACCCCTCCACTTT. This encodes CASSETRYYNSPLHF.